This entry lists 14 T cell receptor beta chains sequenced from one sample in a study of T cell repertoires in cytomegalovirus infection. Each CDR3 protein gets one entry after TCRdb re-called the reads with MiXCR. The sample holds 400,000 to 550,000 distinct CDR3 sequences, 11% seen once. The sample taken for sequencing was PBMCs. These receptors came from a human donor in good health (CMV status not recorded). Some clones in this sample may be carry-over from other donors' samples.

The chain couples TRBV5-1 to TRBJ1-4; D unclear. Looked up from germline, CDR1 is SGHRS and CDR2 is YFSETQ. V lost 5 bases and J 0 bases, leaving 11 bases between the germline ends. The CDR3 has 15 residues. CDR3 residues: CASRHFRATNEKLFF. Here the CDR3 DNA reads TGCGCCAGCAGACACTTCCGAGCAACTAATGAAAAACTGTTTTTT.

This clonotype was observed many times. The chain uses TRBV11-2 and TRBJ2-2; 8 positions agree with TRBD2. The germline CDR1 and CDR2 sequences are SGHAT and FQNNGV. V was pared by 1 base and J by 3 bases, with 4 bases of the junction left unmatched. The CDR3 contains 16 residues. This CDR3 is CASSLGSGGHTGELFF. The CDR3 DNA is TGTGCCAGCAGCTTAGGATCGGGAGGGCACACCGGGGAGCTGTTTTTT.

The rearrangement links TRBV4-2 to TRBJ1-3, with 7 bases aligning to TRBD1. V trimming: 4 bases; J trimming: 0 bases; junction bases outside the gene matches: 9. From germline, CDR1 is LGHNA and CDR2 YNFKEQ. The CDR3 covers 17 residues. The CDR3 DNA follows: TGTGCCAGCAGCCGAGGGGGCTCCATCAACTCTGGAAACACCATATATTTT. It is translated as CASSRGGSINSGNTIYF.

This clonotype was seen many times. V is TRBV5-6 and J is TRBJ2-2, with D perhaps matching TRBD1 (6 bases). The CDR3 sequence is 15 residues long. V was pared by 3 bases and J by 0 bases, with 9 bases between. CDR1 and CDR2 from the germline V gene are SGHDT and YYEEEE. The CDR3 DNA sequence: TGTGCCAGCAGCTACGGGACACCGAACACCGGGGAGCTGTTTTTT. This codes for CASSYGTPNTGELFF.

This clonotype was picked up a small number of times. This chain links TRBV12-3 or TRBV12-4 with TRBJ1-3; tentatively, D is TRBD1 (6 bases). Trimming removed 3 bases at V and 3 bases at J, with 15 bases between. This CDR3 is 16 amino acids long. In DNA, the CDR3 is TGTGCCAGCAGTTTTAATTTGGCGACAGGTGGAAACACCATATATTTT. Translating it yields CASSFNLATGGNTIYF.

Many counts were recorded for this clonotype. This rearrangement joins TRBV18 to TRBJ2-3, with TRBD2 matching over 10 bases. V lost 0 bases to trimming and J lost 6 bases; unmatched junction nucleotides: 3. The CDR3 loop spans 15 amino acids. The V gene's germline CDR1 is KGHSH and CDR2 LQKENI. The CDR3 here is CASSPPLAGADTQYF. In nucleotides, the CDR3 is TGTGCCAGCTCACCACCCCTAGCGGGAGCCGATACGCAGTATTTT.

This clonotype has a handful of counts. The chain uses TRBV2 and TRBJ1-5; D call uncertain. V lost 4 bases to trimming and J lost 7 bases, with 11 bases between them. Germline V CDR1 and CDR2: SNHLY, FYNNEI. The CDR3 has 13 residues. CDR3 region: CASSVGVEQPQHF. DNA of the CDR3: TGTGCCAGCAGTGTTGGGGTTGAGCAGCCCCAGCATTTT.

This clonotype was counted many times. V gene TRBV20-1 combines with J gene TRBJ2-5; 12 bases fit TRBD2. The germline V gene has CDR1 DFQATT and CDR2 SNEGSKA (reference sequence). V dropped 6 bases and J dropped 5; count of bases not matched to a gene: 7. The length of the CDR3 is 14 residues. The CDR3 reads CSALGLAGRETQYF. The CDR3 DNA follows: TGCAGTGCCCTAGGACTAGCGGGAAGGGAGACCCAGTACTTC.

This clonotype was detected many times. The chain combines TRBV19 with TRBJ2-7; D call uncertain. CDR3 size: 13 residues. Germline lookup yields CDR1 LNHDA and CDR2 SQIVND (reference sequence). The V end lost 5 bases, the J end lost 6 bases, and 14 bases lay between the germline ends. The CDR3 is CASSDFRQTEQYF. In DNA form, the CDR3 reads TGTGCCAGTAGTGACTTTAGGCAGACCGAGCAGTACTTC.

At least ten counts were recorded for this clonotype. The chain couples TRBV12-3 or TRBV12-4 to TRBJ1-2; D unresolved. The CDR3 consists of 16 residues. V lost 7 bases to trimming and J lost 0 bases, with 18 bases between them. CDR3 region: CASTSQATKTNYGYTF. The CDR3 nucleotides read TGTGCCAGCACCTCCCAGGCTACCAAGACTAACTATGGCTACACCTTC.

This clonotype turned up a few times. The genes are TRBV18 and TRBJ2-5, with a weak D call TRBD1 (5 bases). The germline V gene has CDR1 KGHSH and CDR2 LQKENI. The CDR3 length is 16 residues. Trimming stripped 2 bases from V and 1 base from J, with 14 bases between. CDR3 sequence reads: CASSPVPGMIQETQYF. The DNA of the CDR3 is TGTGCCAGCTCACCAGTCCCAGGGATGATCCAAGAGACCCAGTACTTC.

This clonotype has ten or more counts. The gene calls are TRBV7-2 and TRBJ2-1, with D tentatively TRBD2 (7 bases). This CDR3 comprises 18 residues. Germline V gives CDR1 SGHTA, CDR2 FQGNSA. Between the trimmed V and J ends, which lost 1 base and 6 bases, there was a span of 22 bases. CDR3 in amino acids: CASSLGGIGGLKSNEQFF. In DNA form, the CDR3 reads TGTGCCAGCAGCTTAGGGGGCATCGGGGGGCTTAAGTCCAATGAGCAGTTCTTC. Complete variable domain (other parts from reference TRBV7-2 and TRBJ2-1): GAGVSQSPSNKVTEKGKDVELRCDPISGHTALYWYRQSLGQGLEFLIYFQGNSAPDKSGLPSDRFSAERTGGSVSTLTIQRTQQEDSAVYLCASSLGGIGGLKSNEQFFGPGTRLTVL.

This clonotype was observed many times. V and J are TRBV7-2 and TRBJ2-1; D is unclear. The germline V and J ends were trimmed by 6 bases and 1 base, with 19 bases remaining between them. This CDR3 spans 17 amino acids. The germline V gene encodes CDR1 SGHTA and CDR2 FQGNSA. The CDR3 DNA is TGTGCCAGCAGAACCCTCGGCTCGGCCCCATCCTACAATGAGCAGTTCTTC. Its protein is CASRTLGSAPSYNEQFF.

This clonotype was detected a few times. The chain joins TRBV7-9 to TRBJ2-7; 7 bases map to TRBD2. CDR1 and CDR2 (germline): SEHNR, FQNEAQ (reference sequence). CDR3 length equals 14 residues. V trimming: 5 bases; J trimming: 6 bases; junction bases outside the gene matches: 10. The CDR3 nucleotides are TGTGCCAGCAGCCGCGGACTAGGTTCTTCCGAGCAGTACTTC. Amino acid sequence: CASSRGLGSSEQYF.